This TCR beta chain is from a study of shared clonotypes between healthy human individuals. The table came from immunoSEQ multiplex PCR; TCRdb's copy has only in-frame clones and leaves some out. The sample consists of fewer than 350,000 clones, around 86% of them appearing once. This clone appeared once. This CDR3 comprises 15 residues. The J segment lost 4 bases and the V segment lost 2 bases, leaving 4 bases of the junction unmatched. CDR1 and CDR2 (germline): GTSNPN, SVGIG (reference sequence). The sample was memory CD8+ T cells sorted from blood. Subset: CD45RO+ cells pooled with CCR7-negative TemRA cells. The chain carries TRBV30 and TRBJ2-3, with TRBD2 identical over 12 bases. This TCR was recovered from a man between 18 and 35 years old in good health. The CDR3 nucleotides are TGTGCCTGGAGTCTGACTAGCGGGAGATCAGATACGCAGTATTTT. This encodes CAWSLTSGRSDTQYF.